The following is a TCR beta chain sequence with its context. What it binds is unknown. The libraries of TRB cDNA were prepared using 5' RACE with UMI labels. TCRdb reprocessed the 5' RACE reads and keeps a single row for each CDR3 protein, giving no DNA. Its clone listing holds some 150,000 distinct CDR3 sequences. The entry originates in a study of CXCR3-negative and CXCR3-positive naive CD8 T cells. Study outcomes and limitations: Naive CXCR3-positive cells had TRB CDR3s more hydrophobic than those of CXCR3-negative naive cells. With surface CD5 comparable between naive subsets, TCR strength was estimated using properties derived from the TRB CDR3.

Sequenced input: naive CXCR3+ CD8+ T cells from blood. Specified subset: CD45RO-CCR7+CD27+CD95- naive CD8+ T cells expressing CXCR3 (TNR3+). The source of this sequence is a human donor in good health. Some clones in this sample may be carry-over from other donors' samples.

CDR3 sequence reads: CASSQVQVPADQPQHF. The chain uses TRBV4-1 and TRBJ1-5. CDR3 length: 16 residues. In germline, CDR1 is MGHRA, CDR2 YSYEKL.